One and the same sample provided the 20 T cell receptor beta chains below, sequenced in a study of human T cells and chemical hapten exposure. Documented time point: pre-sensitization, week 0. Indicated treatment: therapeutic diphenylcyclopropenone sensitization with weekly scalp DPC. TCRdb processed the RACE reads anew with MiXCR; each CDR3 protein has one entry. The data contain approximately 180,000 distinct CDR3 sequences, around 30% of them singletons. Sample: whole blood, taken in connection with sensitization to the hapten diphenylcyclopropenone (DPC). All receptors derive from a woman aged 25 to 45 with alopecia areata. Some clones in this sample may be carry-over from other donors' samples.

The chain employs TRBV30 and TRBJ1-1; D may be TRBD1 (5 bases). The germline V gene has CDR1 GTSNPN and CDR2 SVGIG (reference sequence). This CDR3 has 11 amino acids. V lost 4 bases, J lost 5 bases, and 8 bases lay in between. CDR3 DNA: TGTGCCTGGAACAAGGGGACTGAAGCTTTCTTT. Amino acid sequence: CAWNKGTEAFF. The full variable domain, completed using reference TRBV30 and TRBJ1-1, is SQTIHQWPATLVQPVGSPLSLECTVEGTSNPNLYWYRQAAGRGLQLLFYSVGIGQISSEVPQNLSASRPQDRQFILSSKKLLLSDSGFYLCAWNKGTEAFFGQGTRLTVV.

The rearrangement uses TRBV12-3 or TRBV12-4 and TRBJ2-2; D might be TRBD2 (7 bases). V lost 4 bases, J lost 4 bases, and 13 bases lay in between. The CDR3 contains 15 residues. CDR3 region: CASSSRGASTGELFF. The CDR3 coding sequence is TGTGCCAGCAGTTCCCGGGGGGCCAGCACCGGGGAGCTGTTTTTT.

The chain couples TRBV11-2 to TRBJ2-7; D perhaps matches TRBD1 (5 bases). Germline V lookup: CDR1 SGHAT, CDR2 FQNNGV. With 1 base removed from V and 2 bases from J, the gap between germline ends came to 15 bases. The CDR3 runs 16 residues. The CDR3 sequence is CASSLGQGAKTYEQYF. The CDR3 nucleotides are TGTGCCAGCAGCTTAGGCCAGGGTGCCAAAACCTACGAGCAGTACTTC.

This chain connects TRBV6-2 or TRBV6-3 to TRBJ2-3; 9 bases match TRBD2. Unmatched junction bases numbered 7, after V lost 6 bases and J lost 3 bases. The CDR3 covers 15 residues. Germline V gene data show CDR1 as MNHEY and CDR2 as SVGEGT. The CDR3 sequence is CASRTGTSLTDTQYF. The CDR3 DNA reads TGTGCCAGCAGGACCGGGACTAGCTTAACAGATACGCAGTATTTT.

The V and J genes are TRBV7-3 and TRBJ1-1; D perhaps matches TRBD1 (6 bases). Trimming shortened V by 5 bases and J by 1 base, and 14 bases separated the two germline ends. The CDR3 covers 15 residues. Germline-derived CDR1 and CDR2 are SGHTA and FQGTGA. The CDR3 nucleotides read TGTGCCAGCAGCCCAACAGGGACCACGAACACTGAAGCTTTCTTT. Translation gives CASSPTGTTNTEAFF.

The chain combines TRBV28 with TRBJ2-5; D is uncertain. From germline, CDR1 is MDHEN and CDR2 SYDVKM. The CDR3 runs to 15 residues. V lost 2 bases and J lost 1, with 11 bases in between. The CDR3 here is CASSLLGRLQETQYF. In DNA, the CDR3 is TGTGCCAGCAGTTTACTAGGACGCCTCCAAGAGACCCAGTACTTC. The variable domain in full, with the rest retrieved from reference TRBV28 and TRBJ2-5, is DVKVTQSSRYLVKRTGEKVFLECVQDMDHENMFWYRQDPGLGLRLIYFSYDVKMKEKGDIPEGYSVSREKKERFSLILESASTNQTSMYLCASSLLGRLQETQYFGPGTRLLVL.

This clonotype was picked up a small number of times. This chain joins TRBV5-1 and TRBJ2-1; D remains ambiguous. The CDR3 is 15 residues long. In germline, CDR1 is SGHRS, CDR2 YFSETQ. Trimming removed 0 bases from V and 4 bases from J, with 11 bases in between. CDR3 nucleotide sequence: TGCGCCAGCAGCTTGGCCCAAAACCCTTACAATGAGCAGTTCTTC. Its protein product is CASSLAQNPYNEQFF.

This clonotype was seen only once. The chain combines TRBV10-2 with TRBJ2-7; D is uncertain. V was shortened by 0 bases and J by 4 bases, with 13 bases between the two germline ends. Per germline, CDR1 WSHSY and CDR2 SAAADI. CDR3 length: 15 amino acids. In DNA, the CDR3 is TGCGCCAGCAGTGAGTCGCAAGGGATTAGGTACGAGCAGTACTTC. Its translation is CASSESQGIRYEQYF.

About this clonotype itself: Because the CDR3 is missing its conserved closing phenylalanine or tryptophan, this is likely a read error. The chain uses TRBV6-5 and TRBJ1-1; D call uncertain. The V gene lost 3 bases and the J gene lost 0 bases, with 20 bases spanning the gap. The CDR3 is made up of 18 amino acids. The germline V gene has CDR1 MNHEY and CDR2 SVGAGI. CDR3 in amino acids: CASSYHPMERSMNTEAFL. The CDR3 DNA sequence: TGTGCCAGCAGTTATCACCCTATGGAGCGGTCGATGAACACTGAAGCTTTCCTT.

V is TRBV28 and J is TRBJ2-7; tentatively, D is TRBD1 or TRBD2 (5 bases each). Trimming cost V 3 bases and J 1 base, with 16 bases left between them. The CDR3 contains 16 residues. Germline V CDR1 and CDR2: MDHEN, SYDVKM. The CDR3 is CASSFAPGTASYEQYF. The CDR3 DNA is TGTGCCAGCAGTTTCGCCCCGGGGACCGCATCCTACGAGCAGTACTTC.

Ten or more counts support this clonotype. The rearrangement uses TRBV20-1 and TRBJ2-3; no reliable D call. V lost 4 bases and J 5 bases, leaving 7 bases between the germline ends. Germline values: CDR1 DFQATT, CDR2 SNEGSKA (reference sequence). The CDR3 contains 11 residues. The CDR3 DNA sequence: TGCAGTGCTAATTGGGGAGATACGCAGTATTTT. Encoded protein: CSANWGDTQYF.

This clonotype was recorded at least ten times. The rearrangement links TRBV29-1 to TRBJ1-1, with D possibly matching TRBD1 (5 bases). The V end was cut by 7 bases, the J end by 5 bases, with 20 bases between. This CDR3 contains 14 residues. The germline V gene has CDR1 SQVTM and CDR2 ANQGSEA. The CDR3 region has the DNA TGCAGCGCCAACCTCGCGGGGGAGGGTACTGAAGCTTTCTTT. It is translated as CSANLAGEGTEAFF.

CDR3 bases: TGTGCCAGTAGTATCGGTTTACAGCCCCAGCATTTT. This encodes CASSIGLQPQHF. The chain is built from TRBV19 and TRBJ1-5; D uncertain. V was cut by 3 bases and J by 7 bases, with 7 bases left in between. The CDR3 is 12 amino acids. The germline gives CDR1 LNHDA, CDR2 SQIVND (reference sequence).

This clonotype was counted between two and nine times. The V and J genes are TRBV7-6 and TRBJ2-3; no clear D gene. The germline V and J ends were trimmed by 0 bases and 2 bases, with 12 bases remaining between them. This CDR3 spans 16 amino acids. CDR1 and CDR2 from the germline V gene are SGHVS and FNYEAQ. The CDR3 loop is CASSLAAETFTDTQYF. DNA of the CDR3: TGTGCCAGCAGCTTAGCGGCAGAGACGTTCACAGATACGCAGTATTTT.

In this sample, this clonotype turned up a few times. The chain links TRBV4-3 to TRBJ1-2; D remains unclear. This CDR3 contains 16 residues. Per germline, CDR1 LGHNA and CDR2 YSLEER. The germline V and J ends were trimmed by 0 bases and 8 bases, with 19 bases remaining between them. CDR3 residues: CASSQDLGRTSPGYTF. The DNA of the CDR3 is TGCGCCAGCAGCCAAGATCTCGGACGGACGAGCCCCGGCTACACCTTC.

The rearrangement uses TRBV7-2 and TRBJ2-7, with a weak D call TRBD2 (5 bases). V was trimmed by 5 bases and J by 3 bases, leaving 11 bases between them. Per the germline V gene, CDR1 is SGHTA and CDR2 is FQGNSA. CDR3 size: 13 residues. CDR3 in DNA: TGTGCCAGCAGCCCGCGGGCCCACTACGAGCAGTACTTC. Protein sequence: CASSPRAHYEQYF.

The chain joins TRBV4-3 to TRBJ1-6; no firm D call. The CDR3 consists of 16 residues. Germline V CDR1 and CDR2: LGHNA, YSLEER. The V end was cut by 2 bases, the J end by 8 bases, with 16 bases between. For the CDR3, the DNA is TGCGCCAGCAGCCAACCCCCGGCCGGGATTGATTCACCCCTCCACTTT. The encoded protein is CASSQPPAGIDSPLHF.

J is TRBJ2-3 and V is TRBV29-1, with 10 bases fitting TRBD2. CDR1 SQVTM and CDR2 ANQGSEA come from the germline V gene. Unmatched junction bases numbered 15, after V lost 2 bases and J lost 4 bases. CDR3 length equals 18 residues. This CDR3 reads CSVESPLESGGASDTQYF. CDR3 DNA: TGCAGCGTTGAATCCCCCTTAGAGAGCGGGGGGGCGTCAGATACGCAGTATTTT.

This rearrangement joins TRBV6-5 to TRBJ2-5; maybe TRBD2 (6 bases). The germline V and J ends were trimmed by 6 bases and 5 bases, with 16 bases remaining between them. The germline CDR1 and CDR2 sequences are MNHEY and SVGAGI. This CDR3 comprises 14 residues. The CDR3 DNA reads TGTGCCAGCAGGCTGACGGGACTTTCGGAGACCCAGTACTTC. Translating gives CASRLTGLSETQYF.

J is TRBJ2-7 and V is TRBV28; D remains unclear. The germline V gene has CDR1 MDHEN and CDR2 SYDVKM. V gave up 1 base and J gave up 3 bases, with 13 bases separating them. The CDR3 spans 15 residues. CDR3 protein: CASSLSAGFDYEQYF. As DNA, the CDR3 is TGTGCCAGCAGTTTATCAGCCGGATTCGACTACGAGCAGTACTTC.